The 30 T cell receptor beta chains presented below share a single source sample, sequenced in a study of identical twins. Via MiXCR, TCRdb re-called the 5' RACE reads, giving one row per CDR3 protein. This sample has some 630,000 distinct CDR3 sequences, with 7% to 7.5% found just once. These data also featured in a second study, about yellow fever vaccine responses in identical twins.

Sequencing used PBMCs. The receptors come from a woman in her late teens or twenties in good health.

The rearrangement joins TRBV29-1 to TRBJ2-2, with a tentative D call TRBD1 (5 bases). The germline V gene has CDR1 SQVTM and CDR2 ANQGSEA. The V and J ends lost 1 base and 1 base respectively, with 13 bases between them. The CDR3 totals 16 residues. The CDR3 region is CSVEASGALNTGELFF. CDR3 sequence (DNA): TGCAGCGTTGAAGCTTCTGGGGCCCTGAACACCGGGGAGCTGTTTTTT.

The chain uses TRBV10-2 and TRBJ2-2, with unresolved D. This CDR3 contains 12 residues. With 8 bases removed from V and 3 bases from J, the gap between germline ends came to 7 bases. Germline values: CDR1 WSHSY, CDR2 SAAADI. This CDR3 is CASESDTGELFF. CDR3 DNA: TGCGCCAGCGAGTCGGACACCGGGGAGCTGTTTTTT.

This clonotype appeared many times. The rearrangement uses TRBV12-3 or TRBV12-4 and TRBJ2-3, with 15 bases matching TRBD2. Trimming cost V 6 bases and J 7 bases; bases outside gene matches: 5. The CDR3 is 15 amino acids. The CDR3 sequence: CASRPGLAGGYTQYF. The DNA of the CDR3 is TGTGCCAGCAGACCGGGACTAGCGGGAGGTTATACGCAGTATTTT.

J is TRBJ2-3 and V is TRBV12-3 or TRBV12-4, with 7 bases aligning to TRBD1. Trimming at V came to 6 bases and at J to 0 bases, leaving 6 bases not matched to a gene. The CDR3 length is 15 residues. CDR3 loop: CASSSTGESTDTQYF. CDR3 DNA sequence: TGTGCCAGCAGCTCAACAGGGGAGAGCACAGATACGCAGTATTTT.

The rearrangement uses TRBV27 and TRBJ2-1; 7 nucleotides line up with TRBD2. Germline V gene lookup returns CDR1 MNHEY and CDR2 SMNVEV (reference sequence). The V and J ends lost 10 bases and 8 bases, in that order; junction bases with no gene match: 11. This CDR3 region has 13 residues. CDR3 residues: CATGRLEKDEQFF. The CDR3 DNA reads TGTGCCACCGGGAGGCTTGAAAAGGATGAGCAGTTCTTC.

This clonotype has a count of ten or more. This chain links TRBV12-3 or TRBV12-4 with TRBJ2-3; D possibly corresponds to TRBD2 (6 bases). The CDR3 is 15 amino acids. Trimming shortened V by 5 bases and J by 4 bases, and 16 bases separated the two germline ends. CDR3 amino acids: CASSQPDGGADTQYF. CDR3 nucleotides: TGTGCCAGCAGTCAACCAGACGGCGGGGCAGATACGCAGTATTTT.

In DNA, the CDR3 is TGTGCCAGCAGCCAAGTGGACAGGGGAGCCTACGAGCAGTACTTC. It translates to CASSQVDRGAYEQYF. V and J are TRBV3-1 and TRBJ2-7, with TRBD1 identical over 9 bases. Germline assignment: CDR1 LGHDT and CDR2 YNNKEL (reference sequence). J lost 2 bases, V lost 1 base, and 3 bases had no gene match. This CDR3 has 15 amino acids.

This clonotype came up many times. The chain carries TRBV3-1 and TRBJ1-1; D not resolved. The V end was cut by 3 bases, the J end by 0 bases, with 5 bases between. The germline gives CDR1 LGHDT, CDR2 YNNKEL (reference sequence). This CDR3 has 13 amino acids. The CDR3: CASSHRVNTEAFF. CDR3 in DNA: TGTGCCAGCAGCCACAGAGTGAACACTGAAGCTTTCTTT.

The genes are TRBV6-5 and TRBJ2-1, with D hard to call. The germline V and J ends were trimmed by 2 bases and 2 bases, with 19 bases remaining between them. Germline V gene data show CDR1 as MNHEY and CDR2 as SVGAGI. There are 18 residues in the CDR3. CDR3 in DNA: TGTGCCAGCAGTTACGTCACGGTCTCGACAAGGACCTACAATGAGCAGTTCTTC. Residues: CASSYVTVSTRTYNEQFF.

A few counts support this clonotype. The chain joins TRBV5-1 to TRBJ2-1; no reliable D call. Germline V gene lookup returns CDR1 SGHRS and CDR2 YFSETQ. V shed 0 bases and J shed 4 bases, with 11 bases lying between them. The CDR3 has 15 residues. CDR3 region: CASSLGANHYNEQFF. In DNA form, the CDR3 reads TGCGCCAGCAGCTTGGGAGCCAACCATTACAATGAGCAGTTCTTC.

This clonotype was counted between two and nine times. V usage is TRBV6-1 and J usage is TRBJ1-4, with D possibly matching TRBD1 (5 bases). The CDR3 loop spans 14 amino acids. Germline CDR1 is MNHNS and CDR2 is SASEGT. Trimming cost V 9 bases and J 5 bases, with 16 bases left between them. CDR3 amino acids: CASRAGQRNEKLFF. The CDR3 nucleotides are TGTGCCAGTCGCGCGGGGCAGAGAAATGAAAAACTGTTTTTT.

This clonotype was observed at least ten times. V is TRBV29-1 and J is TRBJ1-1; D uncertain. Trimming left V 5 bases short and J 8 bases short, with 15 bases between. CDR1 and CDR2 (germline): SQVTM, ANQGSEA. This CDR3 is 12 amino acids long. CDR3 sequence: CSVRVLGGEAFF. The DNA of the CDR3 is TGCAGCGTTCGAGTCCTGGGAGGGGAAGCTTTCTTT.

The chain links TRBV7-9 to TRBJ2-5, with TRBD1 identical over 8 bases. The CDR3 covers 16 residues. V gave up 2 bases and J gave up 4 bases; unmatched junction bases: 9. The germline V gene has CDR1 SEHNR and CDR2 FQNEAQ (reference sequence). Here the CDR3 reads CASSLRGDRIRETQYF. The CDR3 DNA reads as TGTGCCAGCAGCTTAAGGGGGGACAGGATCCGAGAGACCCAGTACTTC.

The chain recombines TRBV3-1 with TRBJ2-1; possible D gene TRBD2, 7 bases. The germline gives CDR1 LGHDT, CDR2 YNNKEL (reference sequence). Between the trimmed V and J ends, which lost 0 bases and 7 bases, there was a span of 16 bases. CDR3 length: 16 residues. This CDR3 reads CASSQEGGGAMNEQFF. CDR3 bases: TGTGCCAGCAGCCAAGAAGGAGGGGGGGCCATGAATGAGCAGTTCTTC.

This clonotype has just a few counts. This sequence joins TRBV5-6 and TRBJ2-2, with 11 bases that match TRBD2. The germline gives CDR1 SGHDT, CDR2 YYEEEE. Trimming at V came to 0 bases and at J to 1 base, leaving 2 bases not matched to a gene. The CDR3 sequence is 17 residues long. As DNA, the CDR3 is TGTGCCAGCAGCTTGGGACTAGCGGGAAGGAACACCGGGGAGCTGTTTTTT. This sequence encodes CASSLGLAGRNTGELFF.

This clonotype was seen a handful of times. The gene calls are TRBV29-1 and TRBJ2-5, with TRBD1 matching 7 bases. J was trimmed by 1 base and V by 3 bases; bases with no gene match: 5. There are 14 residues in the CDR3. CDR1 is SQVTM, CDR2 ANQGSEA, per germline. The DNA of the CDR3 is TGCAGCGTTGATACGACAGGGCGCCAAGAGACCCAGTACTTC. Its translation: CSVDTTGRQETQYF. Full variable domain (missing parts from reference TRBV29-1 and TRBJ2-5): SAVISQKPSRDICQRGTSLTIQCQVDSQVTMMFWYRQQPGQSLTLIATANQGSEATYESGFVIDKFPISRPNLTFSTLTVSNMSPEDSSIYLCSVDTTGRQETQYFGPGTRLLVL.

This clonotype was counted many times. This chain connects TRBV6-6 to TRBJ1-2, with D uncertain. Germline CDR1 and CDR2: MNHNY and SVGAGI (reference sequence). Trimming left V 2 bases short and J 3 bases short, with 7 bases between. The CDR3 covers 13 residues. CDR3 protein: CASSYGAYYGYTF. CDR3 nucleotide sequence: TGTGCCAGCAGTTACGGTGCCTACTATGGCTACACCTTC.

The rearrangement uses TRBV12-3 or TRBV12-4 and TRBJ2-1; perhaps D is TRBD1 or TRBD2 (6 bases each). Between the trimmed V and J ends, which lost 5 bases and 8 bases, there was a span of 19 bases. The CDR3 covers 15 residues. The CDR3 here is CASSPGGVILDEQFF. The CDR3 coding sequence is TGTGCCAGCAGTCCCGGGGGCGTTATTTTGGATGAGCAGTTCTTC.

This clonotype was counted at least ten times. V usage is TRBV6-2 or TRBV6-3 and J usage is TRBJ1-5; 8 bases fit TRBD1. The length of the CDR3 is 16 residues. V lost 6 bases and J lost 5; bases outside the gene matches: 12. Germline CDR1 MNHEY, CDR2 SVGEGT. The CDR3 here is CASRRPGQGPDQPQHF. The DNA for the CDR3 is TGTGCCAGCAGACGCCCAGGACAGGGCCCTGATCAGCCCCAGCATTTT.

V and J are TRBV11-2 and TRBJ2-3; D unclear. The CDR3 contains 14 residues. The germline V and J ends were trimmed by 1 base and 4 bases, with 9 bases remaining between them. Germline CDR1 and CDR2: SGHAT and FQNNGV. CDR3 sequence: CASSLGLGADTQYF. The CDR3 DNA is TGTGCCAGCAGCTTAGGGCTGGGTGCAGATACGCAGTATTTT.

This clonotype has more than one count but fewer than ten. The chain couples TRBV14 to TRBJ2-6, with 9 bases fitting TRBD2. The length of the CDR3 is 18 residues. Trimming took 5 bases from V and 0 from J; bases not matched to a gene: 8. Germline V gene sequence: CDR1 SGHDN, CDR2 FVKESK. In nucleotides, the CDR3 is TGTGCCAGCAGCAAAATAGCGGGAGACGTCTCTGGGGCCAACGTCCTGACTTTC. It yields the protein CASSKIAGDVSGANVLTF.

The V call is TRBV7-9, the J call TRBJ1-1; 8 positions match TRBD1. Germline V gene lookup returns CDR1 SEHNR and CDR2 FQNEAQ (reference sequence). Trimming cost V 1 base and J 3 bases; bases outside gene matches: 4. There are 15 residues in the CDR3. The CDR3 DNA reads TGTGCCAGCAGCTTAGTTCCAGGGGGCTACACTGAAGCTTTCTTT. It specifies CASSLVPGGYTEAFF. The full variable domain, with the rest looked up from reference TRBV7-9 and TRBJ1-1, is DTGVSQNPRHKITKRGQNVTFRCDPISEHNRLYWYRQTLGQGPEFLTYFQNEAQLEKSRLLSDRFSAERPKGSFSTLEIQRTEQGDSAMYLCASSLVPGGYTEAFFGQGTRLTVV.

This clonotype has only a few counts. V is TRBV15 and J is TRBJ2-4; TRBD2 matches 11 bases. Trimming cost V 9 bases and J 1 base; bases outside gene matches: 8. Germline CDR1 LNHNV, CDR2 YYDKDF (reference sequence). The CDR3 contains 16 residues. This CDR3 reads CATSLSSGGAKNIQYF. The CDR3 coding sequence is TGTGCCACAAGCCTTTCTAGCGGGGGGGCCAAAAACATTCAGTACTTC.

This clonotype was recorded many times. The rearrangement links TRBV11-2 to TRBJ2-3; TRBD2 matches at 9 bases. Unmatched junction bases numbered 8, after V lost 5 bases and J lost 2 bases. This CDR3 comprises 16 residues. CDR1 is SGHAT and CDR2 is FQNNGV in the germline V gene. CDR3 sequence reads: CASSPLAGGITDTQYF. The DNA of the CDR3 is TGTGCCAGCAGCCCGTTGGCGGGAGGGATCACAGATACGCAGTATTTT.

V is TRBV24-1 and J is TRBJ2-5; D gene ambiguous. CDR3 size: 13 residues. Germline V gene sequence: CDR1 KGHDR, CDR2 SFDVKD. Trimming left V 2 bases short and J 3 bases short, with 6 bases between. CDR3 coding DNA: TGTGCCACCAGTGATTCCCCAGAAGAGACCCAGTACTTC. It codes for CATSDSPEETQYF.

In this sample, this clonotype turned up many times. CDR3 sequence reads: CATSGSGGGGDTQYF. CDR3 nucleotides: TGTGCCACCAGCGGTAGCGGGGGGGGAGGAGATACGCAGTATTTT. V gene TRBV15 combines with J gene TRBJ2-3, with 11 bases fitting TRBD2. The CDR3 totals 15 residues. With V trimmed by 5 bases and J by 5 bases, 6 bases remained unmatched. Germline CDR1 is LNHNV and CDR2 is YYDKDF (reference sequence). Looking up the rest from reference TRBV15 and TRBJ2-3 gives the full variable domain: DAMVIQNPRYQVTQFGKPVTLSCSQTLNHNVMYWYQQKSSQAPKLLFHYYDKDFNNEADTPDNFQSRRPNTSFCFLDIRSPGLGDTAMYLCATSGSGGGGDTQYFGPGTRLTVL.

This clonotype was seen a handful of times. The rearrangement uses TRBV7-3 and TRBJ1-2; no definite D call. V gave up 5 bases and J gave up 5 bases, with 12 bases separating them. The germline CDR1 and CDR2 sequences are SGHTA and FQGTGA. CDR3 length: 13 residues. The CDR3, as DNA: TGTGCCAGCAGCCCCGGTGAGCCTTATGGCTACACCTTC. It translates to CASSPGEPYGYTF.

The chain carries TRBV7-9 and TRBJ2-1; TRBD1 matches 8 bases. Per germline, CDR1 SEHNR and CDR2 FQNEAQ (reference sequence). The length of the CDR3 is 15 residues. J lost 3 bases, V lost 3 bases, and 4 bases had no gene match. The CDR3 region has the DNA TGTGCCAGCAGCTTGGGGACAGGATTCTACAATGAGCAGTTCTTC. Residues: CASSLGTGFYNEQFF.

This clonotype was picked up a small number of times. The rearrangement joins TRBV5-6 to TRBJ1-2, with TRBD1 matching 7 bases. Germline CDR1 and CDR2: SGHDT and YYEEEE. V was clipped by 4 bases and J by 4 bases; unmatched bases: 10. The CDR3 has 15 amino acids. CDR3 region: CASSPIDRDSYGYTF. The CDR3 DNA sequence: TGTGCCAGCAGCCCTATTGACCGGGACAGCTATGGCTACACCTTC.

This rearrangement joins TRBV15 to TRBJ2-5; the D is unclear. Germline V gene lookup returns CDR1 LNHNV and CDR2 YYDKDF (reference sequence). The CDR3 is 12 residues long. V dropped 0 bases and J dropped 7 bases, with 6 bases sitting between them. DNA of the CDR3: TGTGCCACCAGCAGAGATCTGGGGACCCAGTACTTC. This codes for CATSRDLGTQYF.